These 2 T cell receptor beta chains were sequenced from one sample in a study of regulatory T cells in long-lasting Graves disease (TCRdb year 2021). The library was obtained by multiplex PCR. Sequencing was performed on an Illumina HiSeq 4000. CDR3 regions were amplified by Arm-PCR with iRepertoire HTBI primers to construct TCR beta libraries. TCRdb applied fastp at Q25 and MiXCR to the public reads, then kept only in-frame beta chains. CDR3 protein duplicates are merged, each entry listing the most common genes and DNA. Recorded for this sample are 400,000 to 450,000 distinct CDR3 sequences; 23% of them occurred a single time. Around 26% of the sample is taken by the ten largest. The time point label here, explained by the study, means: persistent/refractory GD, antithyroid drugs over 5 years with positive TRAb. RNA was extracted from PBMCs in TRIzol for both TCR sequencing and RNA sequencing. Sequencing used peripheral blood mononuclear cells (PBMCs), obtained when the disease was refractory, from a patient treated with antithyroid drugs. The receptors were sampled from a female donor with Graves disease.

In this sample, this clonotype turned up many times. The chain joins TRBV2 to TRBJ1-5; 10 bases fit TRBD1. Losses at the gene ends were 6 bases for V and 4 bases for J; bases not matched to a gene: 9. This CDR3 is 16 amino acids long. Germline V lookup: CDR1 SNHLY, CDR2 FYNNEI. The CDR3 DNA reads TGTGCCAGCAGGACCGGGACAGGGGCGCGAAATCAGCCCCAGCATTTT. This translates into CASRTGTGARNQPQHF.

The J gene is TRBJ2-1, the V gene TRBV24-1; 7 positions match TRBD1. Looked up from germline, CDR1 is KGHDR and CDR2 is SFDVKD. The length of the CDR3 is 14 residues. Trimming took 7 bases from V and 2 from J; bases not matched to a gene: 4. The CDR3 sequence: CATSRGQTYNEQFF. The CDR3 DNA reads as TGTGCCACCAGCAGGGGACAGACCTACAATGAGCAGTTCTTC.